These 10 T cell receptor beta chains originate from one sample sequenced in a study of long-term antiretroviral therapy in people with HIV (dated by TCRdb to 2021 to 2024). Sequencing of the TRB variable region was done with the immunoSEQ hsTCRB v3.0 assay at survey level resolution. TCRdb carries this immuneACCESS record with in-frame sequences only. Its versions omit some clonotypes, under half of them owing to an unresolved V gene in the studies checked, with the rest unexplained. In all, the sample holds around 19,000 clones, and approximately 86% of those were seen once. Together, the top ten hold about 11% of the sample. The source was unsorted PBMCs, collected around 2.4 years after starting antiretroviral therapy. The receptors here all came from a man aged 35 to 55 with HIV.

The rearrangement links TRBV4-2 to TRBJ1-5; 7 bases match TRBD1. This CDR3 has 14 residues. V lost 1 base, J lost 8 bases, and 5 bases stayed unmatched. Per the germline V gene, CDR1 is LGHNA and CDR2 is YNFKEQ. CDR3 DNA sequence: TGTGCCAGCAGCCAAGGACAGGGTAGGGAGCCCCAGCATTTT. Translated, it gives CASSQGQGREPQHF.

The chain combines TRBV20-1 with TRBJ2-3, with D unresolved. The germline V gene encodes CDR1 DFQATT and CDR2 SNEGSKA (reference sequence). Trimming shortened V by 1 base and J by 4 bases, and 0 bases separated the two germline ends. The CDR3 covers 10 residues. Here the CDR3 reads CSARADTQYF. The DNA for the CDR3 is TGCAGTGCTAGAGCAGATACGCAGTATTTT.

The gene calls are TRBV7-2 and TRBJ2-6; D unresolved. Trimming took 5 bases from V and 6 from J, leaving 5 bases between them. In germline, CDR1 is SGHTA, CDR2 FQGNSA. CDR3 length equals 12 residues. The CDR3 DNA reads as TGTGCCAGCAGCGCGGCGGCCAACGTCCTGACTTTC. Protein: CASSAAANVLTF.

The J gene is TRBJ2-7, the V gene TRBV7-6; the D gene is possibly TRBD2 (5 bases). V was clipped by 5 bases and J by 0 bases, with 14 bases between them. Per germline, CDR1 SGHVS and CDR2 FNYEAQ. This CDR3 comprises 15 residues. The CDR3 nucleotides read TGTGCCAGCAGCGAGTCTGGCGGGCTCTCCTACGAGCAGTACTTC. Encoded protein: CASSESGGLSYEQYF.

V usage is TRBV25-1 and J usage is TRBJ1-4, with D unresolved. CDR3 size: 12 residues. Deletions cut 6 bases from V and 6 bases from J, with 8 bases between. Germline loops: CDR1 MGHDK, CDR2 SYGVNS. CDR3 region: CASRRGYEKLFF. The CDR3 DNA follows: TGTGCCAGCAGACGTGGCTATGAAAAACTGTTTTTT. The full variable domain, in which reference TRBV25-1 and TRBJ1-4 provide the parts outside the CDR3, is EADIYQTPRYLVIGTGKKITLECSQTMGHDKMYWYQQDPGMELHLIHYSYGVNSTEKGDLSSESTVSRIRTEHFPLTLESARPSHTSQYLCASRRGYEKLFFGSGTQLSVL.

This chain uses TRBV7-2 with TRBJ2-7; possible D gene TRBD1, 5 bases. The CDR3 contains 13 residues. Deletions cut 2 bases from V and 3 bases from J, with 8 bases between. Germline V gives CDR1 SGHTA, CDR2 FQGNSA. DNA for the CDR3: TGTGCCAGCAGCTTACAGGGTTTCTACGAGCAGTACTTC. Protein: CASSLQGFYEQYF.

The chain is built from TRBV13 and TRBJ2-5, with 9 bases aligning to TRBD2. In germline, CDR1 is PRHDT, CDR2 FYEKMQ (reference sequence). V lost 5 bases and J lost 8; bases outside the gene matches: 9. This CDR3 region has 14 residues. The CDR3 sequence is CASSPPGLATTQYF. CDR3 nucleotides: TGTGCCAGCAGCCCCCCGGGACTAGCTACAACCCAGTACTTC.

This clone was seen only once. This chain connects TRBV28 to TRBJ2-7; 7 bases agree with TRBD1. V lost 8 bases to trimming and J lost 0 bases; unmatched junction nucleotides: 7. The CDR3 totals 14 residues. Germline CDR1 is MDHEN and CDR2 is SYDVKM. This chain's CDR3 is CASQKTGSSYEQYF. The CDR3 bases are TGTGCCAGCCAGAAGACAGGGAGCTCCTACGAGCAGTACTTC.

This rearrangement joins TRBV5-1 to TRBJ2-7; D is uncertain. The CDR3 spans 14 residues. V was clipped by 4 bases and J by 0 bases, with 11 bases between them. Looked up from germline, CDR1 is SGHRS and CDR2 is YFSETQ. The CDR3 DNA is TGCGCCAGCAGCCCCCAAGTGACCTCCTACGAGCAGTACTTC. It codes for CASSPQVTSYEQYF.

The chain joins TRBV18 to TRBJ2-7, with D possibly matching TRBD1 (5 bases). The CDR3 extends over 13 amino acids. Trimming took 3 bases from V and 7 from J, leaving 13 bases between them. Per germline, CDR1 KGHSH and CDR2 LQKENI. CDR3 protein: CASSPLRRDEQYF. As DNA, the CDR3 is TGTGCCAGCTCACCCCTCCGCAGGGATGAGCAGTACTTC.